This T cell receptor beta chain was found in a study of cytomegalovirus exposure and HLA in healthy donors. It was with 60 Vbeta and 13 Jbeta primers that the PCR ran. Produced via immunoSEQ multiplex PCR; TCRdb's table is partial and in-frame only. The sample has 110,000 or so clones, approximately 74% seen once. Notes on the study in general: The classifier reportedly diagnosed cytomegalovirus status with high sensitivity and specificity. Later analysis identified a missense DCLRE1C variant that was linked to TCR beta V- and J-gene trimming.

This clone was detected only once. The antigen remains undetermined. Per the germline V gene, CDR1 is PRHDT and CDR2 is FYEKMQ (reference sequence). The CDR3 runs to 11 residues. Trimming took off 6 bases at V and 9 bases at J, with 9 bases between the two ends. Sequencing input: PBMCs. The sequence was collected from a middle-aged woman in good health and CMV-seropositive. The V and J genes are TRBV13 and TRBJ2-1; weak D call: TRBD2 (7 bases). The CDR3 region has the DNA TGTGCCAGCAGGGGGGGGGCTGAGCAGTTCTTC. Protein: CASRGGAEQFF.